This passage covers 20 T cell receptor beta chains from one sample sequenced in a study of shared clonotypes between healthy human individuals. Assay: immunoSEQ multiplex PCR; the TCRdb copy retains only in-frame clones and omits some. The repertoire holds 1.6 million or so clones, with 96% as singletons. The material sequenced was naive CD4+ T cells sorted from blood. The subset is: CD45RA+ positively selected. These receptors were taken from a man aged 25 to 45 in good health.

This clone showed up just once. This sequence joins TRBV28 and TRBJ2-3, with 7 nucleotides matching TRBD2. Germline CDR1 reads MDHEN; CDR2 reads SYDVKM. This CDR3 is 17 amino acids long. Trimming at V came to 2 bases and at J to 2 bases, leaving 10 bases not matched to a gene. Here the CDR3 reads CASSLSFGGGYTDTQYF. The DNA for the CDR3 is TGTGCCAGCAGTTTAAGTTTCGGCGGGGGATACACAGATACGCAGTATTTT.

The chain employs TRBV30 and TRBJ1-2, with D perhaps matching TRBD1 (6 bases). The ends were cut back, 3 bases at V and 4 bases at J, with 15 bases in the middle. Germline CDR1 is GTSNPN and CDR2 is SVGIG (reference sequence). The CDR3 length is 14 residues. DNA of the CDR3: TGTGCCTGGAGCCGCAGGACAGCAACCTATGGCTACACCTTC. It translates to CAWSRRTATYGYTF.

This chain joins TRBV2 and TRBJ2-7; 7 nucleotides line up with TRBD1. The CDR3 spans 13 residues. Unmatched junction bases numbered 3, after V lost 6 bases and J lost 1 base. Germline V gene data show CDR1 as SNHLY and CDR2 as FYNNEI. CDR3 bases: TGTGCCAGCAGAGGACAGGCTTCCTACGAGCAGTACTTC. Translated, it gives CASRGQASYEQYF.

The chain recombines TRBV29-1 with TRBJ2-7; TRBD1 matches at 9 bases. Germline V gene sequence: CDR1 SQVTM, CDR2 ANQGSEA. J lost 2 bases, V lost 6 bases, and 8 bases had no gene match. This CDR3 contains 14 residues. Written as DNA, the CDR3 is TGCAGCGTCTGGGGGGACAGGGCTACCTACGAGCAGTACTTC. This sequence encodes CSVWGDRATYEQYF.

The chain has TRBV4-3 and TRBJ2-6; no definite D call. The CDR3 sequence is 15 residues long. Germline values: CDR1 LGHNA, CDR2 YSLEER. Trimming stripped 2 bases from V and 0 bases from J, with 5 bases between. Here the CDR3 DNA reads TGCGCCAGCAGCCAATGGGGCTCTGGGGCCAACGTCCTGACTTTC. Its protein is CASSQWGSGANVLTF.

V usage is TRBV28 and J usage is TRBJ2-7, with unresolved D. V lost 3 bases and J lost 3, with 12 bases in between. CDR1 MDHEN and CDR2 SYDVKM come from the germline V gene. The CDR3 has 14 residues. Here the CDR3 DNA reads TGTGCCAGCAGTTTTCATCGAGTAGACTACGAGCAGTACTTC. Translating it yields CASSFHRVDYEQYF.

The chain combines TRBV7-2 with TRBJ2-1; the D is unclear. The CDR3 is made up of 12 amino acids. Germline values: CDR1 SGHTA, CDR2 FQGNSA. V lost 2 bases and J 5 bases, leaving 4 bases between the germline ends. The CDR3 nucleotides read TGTGCCAGCAGCTTAAAAGACAATGAGCAGTTCTTC. Its translation: CASSLKDNEQFF.

V is TRBV7-2 and J is TRBJ1-2; D is ambiguous. The CDR3 loop spans 15 amino acids. Germline CDR1 SGHTA, CDR2 FQGNSA. Trimming removed 3 bases at V and 3 bases at J, with 14 bases between. The CDR3 region is CASSFGPKYDYGYTF. The CDR3 DNA reads as TGTGCCAGCAGCTTCGGGCCTAAATATGACTATGGCTACACCTTC.

The rearrangement joins TRBV7-9 to TRBJ2-3; 10 nucleotides agree with TRBD2. This CDR3 has 15 amino acids. J gave up 5 bases and V 4 bases, and 6 bases lay outside the gene matches. Germline loops: CDR1 SEHNR, CDR2 FQNEAQ (reference sequence). The CDR3 reads CASSSLAGVVDTQYF. As DNA, the CDR3 is TGTGCCAGCAGCTCTCTAGCGGGAGTTGTAGATACGCAGTATTTT.

The chain combines TRBV27 with TRBJ2-7; D possibly corresponds to TRBD1 (5 bases). The germline V gene has CDR1 MNHEY and CDR2 SMNVEV (reference sequence). The CDR3 has 13 residues. V was trimmed by 4 bases and J by 3 bases, leaving 10 bases between them. The CDR3 region is CASSSTGHYEQYF. For the CDR3, the DNA is TGTGCCAGCAGTTCTACAGGCCACTACGAGCAGTACTTC.

The chain recombines TRBV25-1 with TRBJ1-2, with a possible D match to TRBD1 (5 bases). Germline CDR1 is MGHDK and CDR2 is SYGVNS. The CDR3 has 14 residues. The V end lost 3 bases, the J end lost 5 bases, and 13 bases lay between the germline ends. The CDR3 coding sequence is TGTGCCAGCAGTGATGGGGCAGATTCTTATGGCTACACCTTC. Translated, it gives CASSDGADSYGYTF.

CDR3 in DNA: TGTGCCAGCAGCTTTGACCCCGGGATTGATGAAAAACTGTTTTTT. Amino acids: CASSFDPGIDEKLFF. The chain has TRBV5-4 and TRBJ1-4; D is uncertain. In germline, CDR1 is SGHNT, CDR2 YYREEE (reference sequence). Trimming shortened V by 2 bases and J by 6 bases, and 14 bases separated the two germline ends. The CDR3 runs 15 residues.

The chain has TRBV18 and TRBJ2-2, with 8 bases fitting TRBD2. This CDR3 has 16 residues. V lost 4 bases, J lost 0 bases, and 4 bases stayed unmatched. Germline lookup yields CDR1 KGHSH and CDR2 LQKENI. CDR3 in DNA: TGTGCCAGCTCACAGCGGGAGCCGACGAACACCGGGGAGCTGTTTTTT. Translating gives CASSQREPTNTGELFF.

The chain joins TRBV5-1 to TRBJ2-3, with D perhaps TRBD1 (6 bases). CDR1 and CDR2 (germline): SGHRS, YFSETQ. V was cut by 4 bases and J by 3 bases, with 9 bases left in between. CDR3 size: 13 residues. The CDR3 sequence is CASSGGQTDTQYF. The CDR3 DNA sequence: TGCGCCAGCAGCGGCGGACAGACAGATACGCAGTATTTT.

V and J are TRBV5-1 and TRBJ2-7; D is undetermined. CDR1 SGHRS and CDR2 YFSETQ come from the germline V gene. The length of the CDR3 is 12 residues. Deletions cut 10 bases from V and 0 bases from J, with 11 bases between. The CDR3 region is CARLQSSYEQYF. For the CDR3, the DNA is TGCGCCCGCCTACAGAGCTCCTACGAGCAGTACTTC.

This clone appeared once. The rearrangement uses TRBV5-6 and TRBJ2-3; D is possibly TRBD2 (6 bases). Germline V gene data show CDR1 as SGHDT and CDR2 as YYEEEE. V lost 4 bases, J lost 3 bases, and 15 bases lay in between. The CDR3 length is 15 residues. CDR3 DNA sequence: TGTGCCAGCAGCCGCCTAGGAGGGCCAACAGATACGCAGTATTTT. Its translation: CASSRLGGPTDTQYF.

This chain links TRBV6-1 with TRBJ2-7; no reliable D call. The CDR3 has 13 amino acids. V lost 3 bases and J lost 7, with 13 bases in between. Germline CDR1 MNHNS, CDR2 SASEGT. Here the CDR3 DNA reads TGTGCCAGCAGTGATCACGTGCGAAGGGAGCAGTACTTC. This translates into CASSDHVRREQYF.

CDR3 nucleotide sequence: TGTGCCAGCAGTTTTACTAGCTCTGAGCAGTTCTTC. This gives the protein CASSFTSSEQFF. The rearrangement uses TRBV28 and TRBJ2-1, with D possibly matching TRBD2 (6 bases). In germline, CDR1 is MDHEN, CDR2 SYDVKM. The CDR3 is made up of 12 amino acids. V was cut by 3 bases and J by 9 bases, with 9 bases left in between.

The chain joins TRBV7-2 to TRBJ2-5, with TRBD1 as a possible D gene (7 bases). Germline CDR1 and CDR2: SGHTA and FQGNSA. This CDR3 region has 14 residues. Between the trimmed V and J ends, which lost 5 bases and 5 bases, there was a span of 15 bases. CDR3 sequence: CASSRQGGGETQYF. In DNA form, the CDR3 reads TGTGCCAGCAGCCGACAGGGTGGAGGGGAGACCCAGTACTTC.

This clone was picked up one time. The chain couples TRBV9 to TRBJ2-7; no clear D. CDR1 is SGDLS, CDR2 YYNGEE, per germline. V lost 2 bases and J lost 3, with 15 bases in between. The length of the CDR3 is 15 residues. The CDR3 region has the DNA TGTGCCAGCAGCGTTAATACCTCACCTATCTACGAGCAGTACTTC. Its translation: CASSVNTSPIYEQYF.